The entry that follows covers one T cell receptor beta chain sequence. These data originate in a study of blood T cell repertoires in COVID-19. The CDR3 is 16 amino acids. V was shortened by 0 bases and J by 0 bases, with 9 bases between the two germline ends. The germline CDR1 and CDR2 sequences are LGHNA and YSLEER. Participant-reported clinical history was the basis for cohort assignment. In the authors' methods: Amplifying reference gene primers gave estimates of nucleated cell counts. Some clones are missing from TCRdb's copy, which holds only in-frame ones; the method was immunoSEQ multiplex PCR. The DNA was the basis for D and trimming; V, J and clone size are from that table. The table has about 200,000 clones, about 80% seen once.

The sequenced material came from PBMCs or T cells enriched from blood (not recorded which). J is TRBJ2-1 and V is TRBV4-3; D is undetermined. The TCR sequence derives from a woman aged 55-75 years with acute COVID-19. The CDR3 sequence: CASSQDGTGSYNEQFF. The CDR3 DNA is TGCGCCAGCAGCCAAGATGGCACGGGCTCCTACAATGAGCAGTTCTTC.